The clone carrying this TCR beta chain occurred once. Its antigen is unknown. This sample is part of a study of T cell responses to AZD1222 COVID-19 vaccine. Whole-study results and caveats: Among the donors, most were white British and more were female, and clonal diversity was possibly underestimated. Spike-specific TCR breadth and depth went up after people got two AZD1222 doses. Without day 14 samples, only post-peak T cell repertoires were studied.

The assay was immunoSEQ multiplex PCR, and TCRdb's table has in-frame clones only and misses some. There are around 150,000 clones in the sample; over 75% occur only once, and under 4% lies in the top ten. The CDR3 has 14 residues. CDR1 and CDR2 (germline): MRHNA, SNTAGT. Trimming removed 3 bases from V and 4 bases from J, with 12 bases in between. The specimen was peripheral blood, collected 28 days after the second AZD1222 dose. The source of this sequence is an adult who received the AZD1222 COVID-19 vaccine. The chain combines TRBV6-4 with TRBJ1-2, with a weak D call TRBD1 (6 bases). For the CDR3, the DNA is TGTGCCAGCAGTGAACAGGGTGGGCCCTATGGCTACACCTTC. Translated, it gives CASSEQGGPYGYTF.